This T cell receptor beta chain derives from a study of blood T cells in healthy people across ages. Looked up from germline, CDR1 is LGHDT and CDR2 is YNNKEL (reference sequence). CDR3 length: 15 residues. V lost 4 bases to trimming and J lost 2 bases; unmatched junction nucleotides: 2. Concerning this clonotype itself: Its antigen is not known.

A J-beta primer mix and a sample-barcoded 5' primer were used in a second PCR of roughly 6 to 11 cycles. TCRdb re-derived calls from the 5' RACE reads in MiXCR, one entry per CDR3 protein. The data contain approximately 880,000 distinct CDR3 sequences, approximately 49% of them singletons. Study-wide points: Naive CD4+ cell counts and diversity both ran higher in long-lived than in aged donors.

This sequence originates from a man in his thirties or forties in good health. Specimen: blood. The V gene is TRBV3-1, the J gene TRBJ2-3, with 11 bases lining up with TRBD2. The CDR3 is CASSPLAGVTDTQYF. CDR3 DNA sequence: TGTGCCAGCAGCCCACTAGCGGGAGTCACAGATACGCAGTATTTT.